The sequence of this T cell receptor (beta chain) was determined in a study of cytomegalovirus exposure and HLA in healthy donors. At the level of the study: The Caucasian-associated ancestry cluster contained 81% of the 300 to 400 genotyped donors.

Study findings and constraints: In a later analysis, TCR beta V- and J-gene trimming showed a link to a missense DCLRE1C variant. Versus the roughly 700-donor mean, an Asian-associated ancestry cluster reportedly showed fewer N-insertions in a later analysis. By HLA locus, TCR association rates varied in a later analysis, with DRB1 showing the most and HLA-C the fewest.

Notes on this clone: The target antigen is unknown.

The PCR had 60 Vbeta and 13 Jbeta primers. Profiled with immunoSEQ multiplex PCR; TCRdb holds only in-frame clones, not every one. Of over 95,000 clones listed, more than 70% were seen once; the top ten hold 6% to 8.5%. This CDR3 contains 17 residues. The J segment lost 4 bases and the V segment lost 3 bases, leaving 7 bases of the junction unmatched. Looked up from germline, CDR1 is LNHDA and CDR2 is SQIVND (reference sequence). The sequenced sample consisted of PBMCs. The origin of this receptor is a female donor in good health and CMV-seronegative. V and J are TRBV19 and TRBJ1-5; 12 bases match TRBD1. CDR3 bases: TGTGCCAGTAGTATTGGGACAGGGGGCATAGGTAATCAGCCCCAGCATTTT. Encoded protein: CASSIGTGGIGNQPQHF.